This TCR beta chain is drawn from a study of identical twins. One entry per CDR3 protein results from TCRdb running MiXCR on the 5' RACE reads. Among nearly 900,000 distinct CDR3 sequences listed, approximately 13% were seen once. Trimming took off 1 base at V and 0 bases at J, with 9 bases between the two ends. This CDR3 spans 15 amino acids. Germline CDR1 reads MGHRA; CDR2 reads YSYEKL. The data also belong to a second study, concerning yellow fever vaccine responses in identical twins.

V usage is TRBV4-1 and J usage is TRBJ1-1; D may be TRBD1 (6 bases). Input material: PBMCs. The clonotype comes from a woman between 18 and 30 years old in good health. DNA of the CDR3: TGCGCCAGCAGCCAAGGAGGGACATTGAACACTGAAGCTTTCTTT. Translation: CASSQGGTLNTEAFF.